Below, 30 T cell receptor beta chains from the same sample are listed, as sequenced in a study of metastatic and nonmetastatic thyroid tumors. Treatment of any kind had been given to no patient before thyroid surgery. TCRdb called clones again from the PCR reads with MiXCR. The profile shows 26,000 or so clones, around a sixth of them singletons. The sample was blood. Receptors originate from a male donor with papillary thyroid cancer or a benign thyroid nodule (not recorded which). Some clones in this sample may be carry-over from other donors' samples.

There are many counts of this clone. V and J are TRBV6-1 and TRBJ1-4, with 7 nucleotides matching TRBD1. Germline V gene data show CDR1 as MNHNS and CDR2 as SASEGT. The CDR3 loop spans 16 amino acids. V lost 2 bases, J lost 3 bases, and 6 bases stayed unmatched. The CDR3 region has the DNA TGTGCCAGCAGTGAATTCAGGGGGAGCGCTAATGAAAAACTGTTTTTT. Its translation is CASSEFRGSANEKLFF.

This clone has a handful of counts. CDR3 nucleotide sequence: TGTGCCAGCATCAACCTCTTTGCAGTCAACTATGGCTACACCTTC. Translating it yields CASINLFAVNYGYTF. The rearrangement joins TRBV28 to TRBJ1-2, with D hard to call. Trimming took 7 bases from V and 2 from J, leaving 17 bases between them. Germline V gives CDR1 MDHEN, CDR2 SYDVKM. The CDR3 contains 15 residues.

The genes are TRBV2 and TRBJ2-1; D is undetermined. The CDR3 has 15 residues. Trimming shortened V by 1 base and J by 4 bases, and 11 bases separated the two germline ends. Germline loops: CDR1 SNHLY, CDR2 FYNNEI. CDR3 sequence (DNA): TGTGCCAGCAGTGAAGGGTTAGTTATGTACAATGAGCAGTTCTTC. It specifies CASSEGLVMYNEQFF.

This clone is classed as medium-sized. The V gene is TRBV3-1, the J gene TRBJ2-5, with 8 bases that match TRBD1. Germline-derived CDR1 and CDR2 are LGHDT and YNNKEL (reference sequence). This CDR3 comprises 15 residues. Losses at the gene ends were 3 bases for V and 1 base for J; bases not matched to a gene: 4. In DNA form, the CDR3 reads TGTGCCAGCAGCCAGGCGGACAGGGCCCAAGAGACCCAGTACTTC. It codes for CASSQADRAQETQYF.

Ten or more counts support this clone. The chain carries TRBV18 and TRBJ2-1; maybe TRBD2 (5 bases). V was trimmed by 3 bases and J by 2 bases, leaving 8 bases between them. The CDR3 covers 14 residues. Germline V gene data show CDR1 as KGHSH and CDR2 as LQKENI. Here the CDR3 reads CASSPAGTYNEQFF. CDR3 sequence (DNA): TGTGCCAGCTCACCCGCCGGGACCTACAATGAGCAGTTCTTC.

The rearrangement joins TRBV28 to TRBJ2-2, with D possibly being TRBD1 (6 bases). V dropped 6 bases and J dropped 3 bases, with 14 bases sitting between them. Germline CDR1 reads MDHEN; CDR2 reads SYDVKM. CDR3 length: 15 amino acids. The CDR3 sequence: CASRVGTKYTGELFF. In nucleotides, the CDR3 is TGTGCCAGCAGGGTCGGGACAAAATACACCGGGGAGCTGTTTTTT.

This clone was counted many times. CDR3 amino acids: CASKTSGYNEQFF. The CDR3 DNA reads TGTGCCAGCAAGACTAGCGGGTACAATGAGCAGTTCTTC. The rearrangement links TRBV2 to TRBJ2-1; TRBD2 aligns across 10 bases. Germline V CDR1 and CDR2: SNHLY, FYNNEI. This CDR3 spans 13 amino acids. With V trimmed by 7 bases and J by 4 bases, 1 base remained unmatched.

This clone is deemed medium-sized. The genes are TRBV7-9 and TRBJ2-1, with TRBD2 identical over 9 bases. V gave up 3 bases and J gave up 6 bases; unmatched junction bases: 3. Germline-derived CDR1 and CDR2 are SEHNR and FQNEAQ (reference sequence). This CDR3 has 14 amino acids. For the CDR3, the DNA is TGTGCCAGCAGCTTGCGGGAGGGCCTCAATGAGCAGTTCTTC. This codes for CASSLREGLNEQFF.

This clone is labeled as medium-sized. J is TRBJ2-7 and V is TRBV20-1; 7 nucleotides align to TRBD1. The CDR3 consists of 15 residues. Germline trimming cut 2 bases from V and 1 base from J; bases unmatched to any gene: 8. Germline CDR1 DFQATT, CDR2 SNEGSKA (reference sequence). This chain's CDR3 is CSARPRQGGSYEQYF. The CDR3 DNA sequence: TGCAGTGCTAGACCACGACAGGGTGGGTCCTACGAGCAGTACTTC.

The sample holds a few counts of this clone. V gene TRBV20-1 combines with J gene TRBJ2-3; TRBD1 is a possible D gene (6 bases). Germline CDR1 DFQATT, CDR2 SNEGSKA (reference sequence). The CDR3 is 14 amino acids. The germline V and J ends were trimmed by 6 bases and 2 bases, with 15 bases remaining between them. The CDR3 loop is CSANPGHHTDTQYF. CDR3 sequence (DNA): TGCAGTGCCAATCCGGGACACCACACAGATACGCAGTATTTT.

The chain couples TRBV28 to TRBJ1-2; D is ambiguous. In germline, CDR1 is MDHEN, CDR2 SYDVKM. The length of the CDR3 is 15 residues. V lost 4 bases and J lost 5, with 17 bases in between. The CDR3 here is CASSSVAATTYGYTF. The CDR3 bases are TGTGCCAGCAGTTCGGTTGCGGCCACCACTTATGGCTACACCTTC.

Many counts were recorded for this clone. The V call is TRBV7-9, the J call TRBJ2-5; TRBD2 aligns across 11 bases. After removal of 5 bases from V and 9 bases from J, the junction contained 14 bases not matched to a gene. CDR3 size: 16 residues. Germline V gene data show CDR1 as SEHNR and CDR2 as FQNEAQ (reference sequence). The CDR3 spells CASSQLLAGESRAQYF. DNA of the CDR3: TGTGCCAGCAGCCAACTACTAGCGGGAGAGTCAAGGGCCCAGTACTTC.

At least ten counts were recorded for this clone. CDR3 protein: CASSPRGRSPLHF. The CDR3 region has the DNA TGTGCCAGCAGTCCCAGGGGACGGTCACCCCTCCACTTT. The rearrangement uses TRBV2 and TRBJ1-6; perhaps TRBD1 as D (6 bases). This CDR3 has 13 amino acids. V lost 5 bases and J lost 10, with 12 bases in between. Looked up from germline, CDR1 is SNHLY and CDR2 is FYNNEI.

This clone was counted many times. The V and J genes are TRBV7-8 and TRBJ2-7; D is undetermined. Trimming left V 0 bases short and J 0 bases short, with 9 bases between. The germline V gene has CDR1 SGHVS and CDR2 FQNEAQ. This CDR3 spans 15 amino acids. CDR3 residues: CASSLARLSSYEQYF. CDR3 in DNA: TGTGCCAGCAGCTTAGCCAGGCTGAGCTCCTACGAGCAGTACTTC.

This clone was recorded at least ten times. Other DNA sequences of this sample code for an identical CDR3. The chain couples TRBV20-1 to TRBJ2-1; D unclear. From germline, CDR1 is DFQATT and CDR2 SNEGSKA (reference sequence). The CDR3 has 13 amino acids. The V gene lost 8 bases and the J gene lost 1 base, with 12 bases spanning the gap. CDR3 nucleotide sequence: TGCAGTCCCTCCGGCAGATCCTACAATGAGCAGTTCTTC. This encodes CSPSGRSYNEQFF.

Of note for this clone: At one end the junction does not follow the germline gene, possibly because of a read error. This chain joins TRBV19 and TRBJ2-7, with D possibly called TRBD1 or TRBD2 (5 bases each). This CDR3 has 13 residues. In germline, CDR1 is LNHDA, CDR2 SQIVND (reference sequence). The CDR3 nucleotides read TGTGCCAGTGGTCTCCGCAGGGACCACGAGCATTACTTC. Residues: CASGLRRDHEHYF.

This clone was picked up many times. V is TRBV7-3 and J is TRBJ2-1, with D maybe TRBD2 (5 bases). This CDR3 is built from 13 residues. Germline CDR1 is SGHTA and CDR2 is FQGTGA. V shed 4 bases and J shed 8 bases, with 12 bases lying between them. In DNA form, the CDR3 reads TGTGCCAGCAGCTCCTCCGGGGTGGATGAGCAGTTCTTC. Protein: CASSSSGVDEQFF.

By its share, this clone is medium-sized. This chain joins TRBV6-4 and TRBJ2-1, with TRBD2 matching over 11 bases. The CDR3 is 16 residues long. The V segment lost 0 bases and the J segment 3 bases; nucleotides outside the gene matches: 1. The germline CDR1 and CDR2 sequences are MRHNA and SNTAGT. The CDR3 region has the DNA TGTGCCAGCAGTGACTCGACTAGCGGGGACTACAATGAGCAGTTCTTC. Residues: CASSDSTSGDYNEQFF.

This clone was seen many times. The chain has TRBV11-1 and TRBJ2-1, with 12 nucleotides matching TRBD1. The CDR3 extends over 15 amino acids. Germline loops: CDR1 SGHAT, CDR2 FQDESV (reference sequence). The V gene end was trimmed by 6 bases and the J gene end by 7 bases; junction bases not matched to a gene: 7. CDR3 residues: CASSSGQGASNEQFF. In DNA, the CDR3 is TGTGCCAGCAGTTCGGGACAGGGGGCTAGTAATGAGCAGTTCTTC.

This clone was observed a handful of times. This chain uses TRBV28 with TRBJ1-6; D gene unclear. V gave up 1 base and J gave up 0 bases, with 7 bases separating them. The CDR3 length is 16 residues. Germline V gene lookup returns CDR1 MDHEN and CDR2 SYDVKM. CDR3 bases: TGTGCCAGCAGTTTATCTGGGAGCTCCTATAATTCACCCCTCCACTTT. Amino acid sequence: CASSLSGSSYNSPLHF.

This clone was seen many times. A much larger clone differs from this one at a single base, so this may be a read error. The chain recombines TRBV5-1 with TRBJ2-7, with D perhaps TRBD2 (7 bases). The CDR3 contains 16 residues. The germline gives CDR1 SGHRS, CDR2 YFSETQ. V lost 4 bases to trimming and J lost 2 bases, with 19 bases between them. CDR3 nucleotides: TGCGCCAGCAGCCCCAAGGGGGGGACTCTAACCTACGAGCAGTACTTC. Translating gives CASSPKGGTLTYEQYF. Filled out from reference TRBV5-1 and TRBJ2-7, the complete variable domain reads KAGVTQTPRYLIKTRGQQVTLSCSPISGHRSVSWYQQTPGQGLQFLFEYFSETQRNKGNFPGRFSGRQFSNSRSEMNVSTLELGDSALYLCASSPKGGTLTYEQYFGPGTRLTVT.

This clone was seen ten or more times. The chain has TRBV29-1 and TRBJ1-1, with D perhaps TRBD1 (6 bases). In germline, CDR1 is SQVTM, CDR2 ANQGSEA. The CDR3 has 14 residues. The ends were cut back, 7 bases at V and 8 bases at J, with 23 bases in the middle. The CDR3 is CSASGRRAGVEAFF. CDR3 DNA sequence: TGCAGCGCTTCGGGTCGTCGAGCAGGGGTGGAAGCTTTCTTT.

This rearrangement joins TRBV11-3 to TRBJ2-7; D is ambiguous. The CDR3 runs 13 residues. CDR1 SGHNT and CDR2 YENEEA come from the germline V gene. Between the trimmed V and J ends, which lost 0 bases and 6 bases, there was a span of 9 bases. The DNA for the CDR3 is TGTGCCAGCAGCTTAGAGCCACTTGGCGAGCAGTACTTC. Translating it yields CASSLEPLGEQYF.

This clone was counted ten times or more. The chain uses TRBV19 and TRBJ2-7; 7 nucleotides agree with TRBD1. The CDR3 covers 15 residues. The ends lost 4 bases at V and 3 bases at J; junction bases unmatched: 9. CDR1 and CDR2 from the germline V gene are LNHDA and SQIVND (reference sequence). The CDR3 reads CASSTRGQQNYEQYF. For the CDR3, the DNA is TGTGCCAGTAGTACCAGGGGACAGCAAAACTACGAGCAGTACTTC. Full variable domain (missing parts from reference TRBV19 and TRBJ2-7): DGGITQSPKYLFRKEGQNVTLSCEQNLNHDAMYWYRQDPGQGLRLIYYSQIVNDFQKGDIAEGYSVSREKKESFPLTVTSAQKNPTAFYLCASSTRGQQNYEQYFGPGTRLTVT.

A remark on this clone: A junction end diverges from the germline sequence, so it may reflect a read error. The genes are TRBV28 and TRBJ2-7; a weak D match, TRBD1 (6 bases). The CDR3 sequence is 13 residues long. Germline values: CDR1 MDHEN, CDR2 SYDVKM. CDR3 coding DNA: TGTGCCGGCAGTTTCTCGGTATGGGGGACACCCCACTTC. Protein: CAGSFSVWGTPHF.

By share of the sample, this clone is medium-sized (0.01 to 0.1%). This chain uses TRBV6-1 with TRBJ2-1, with 8 positions matching TRBD1. Per the germline V gene, CDR1 is MNHNS and CDR2 is SASEGT. V shed 4 bases, J shed 8 bases, and the junction held 7 bases outside the gene matches. The CDR3 totals 14 residues. The chain's CDR3 is CASSGAGGADEQFF. The CDR3 bases are TGTGCCAGCAGTGGGGCAGGGGGCGCGGATGAGCAGTTCTTC.

At least ten counts were recorded for this clone. The rearrangement links TRBV27 to TRBJ2-1; 8 positions match TRBD2. The V segment lost 8 bases and the J segment 2 bases; nucleotides outside the gene matches: 14. Looked up from germline, CDR1 is MNHEY and CDR2 is SMNVEV (reference sequence). This CDR3 comprises 17 residues. CDR3 loop: CASRPLYTSGPYNEQFF. The CDR3 DNA sequence: TGTGCCAGCCGTCCACTTTACACTAGCGGCCCCTACAATGAGCAGTTCTTC.

This clone has a count of ten or more. The chain combines TRBV11-1 with TRBJ2-3; no definite D call. Germline loops: CDR1 SGHAT, CDR2 FQDESV (reference sequence). V gave up 4 bases and J gave up 2 bases, with 16 bases separating them. This CDR3 is built from 16 residues. The CDR3: CASSSLDSINTDTQYF. In nucleotides, the CDR3 is TGTGCCAGCAGCTCACTCGACTCAATAAACACAGATACGCAGTATTTT.

The chain carries TRBV11-2 and TRBJ1-2, with D possibly matching TRBD1 (5 bases). CDR3 length: 17 amino acids. With 3 bases removed from V and 4 bases from J, the gap between germline ends came to 21 bases. Germline V gene data show CDR1 as SGHAT and CDR2 as FQNNGV. The CDR3 is CASSFGALRRGPYGYTF. CDR3 in DNA: TGTGCCAGCAGCTTTGGGGCACTCAGGAGGGGCCCCTATGGCTACACCTTC.

This clone has at least ten counts. A much larger clone differs by one base, so this may be a read error. The chain employs TRBV7-6 and TRBJ1-2, with 8 bases that match TRBD1. Germline V CDR1 and CDR2: SGHVS, FNYEAQ. The CDR3 is made up of 14 amino acids. CDR3 protein: CASSLGTGNYGCTF. In DNA, the CDR3 is TGTGCCAGCAGCTTAGGGACAGGGAACTATGGCTGCACCTTC.